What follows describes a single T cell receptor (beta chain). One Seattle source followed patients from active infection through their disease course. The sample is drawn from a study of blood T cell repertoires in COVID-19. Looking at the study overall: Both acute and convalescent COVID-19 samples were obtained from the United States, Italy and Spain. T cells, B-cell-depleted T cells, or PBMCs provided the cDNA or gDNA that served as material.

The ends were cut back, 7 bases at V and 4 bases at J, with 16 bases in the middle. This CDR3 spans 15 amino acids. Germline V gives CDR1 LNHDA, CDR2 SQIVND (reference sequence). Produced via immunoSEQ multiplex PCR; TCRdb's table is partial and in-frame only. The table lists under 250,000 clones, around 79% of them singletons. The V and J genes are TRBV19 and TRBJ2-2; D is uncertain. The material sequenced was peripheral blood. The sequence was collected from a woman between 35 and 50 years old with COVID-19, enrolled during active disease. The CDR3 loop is CASMVAQRSTGELFF. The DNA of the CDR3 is TGTGCCAGTATGGTGGCCCAGCGATCCACCGGGGAGCTGTTTTTT.